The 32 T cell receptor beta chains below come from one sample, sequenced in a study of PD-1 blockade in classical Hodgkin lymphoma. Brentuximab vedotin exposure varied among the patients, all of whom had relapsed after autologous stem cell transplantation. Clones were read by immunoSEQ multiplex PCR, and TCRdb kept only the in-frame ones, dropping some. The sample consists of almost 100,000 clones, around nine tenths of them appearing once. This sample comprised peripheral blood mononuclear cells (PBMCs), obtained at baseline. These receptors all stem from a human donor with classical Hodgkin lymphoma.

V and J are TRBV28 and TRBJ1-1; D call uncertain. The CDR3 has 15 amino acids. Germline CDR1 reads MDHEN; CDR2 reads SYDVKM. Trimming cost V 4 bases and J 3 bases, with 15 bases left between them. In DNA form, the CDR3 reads TGTGCCAGCAGTTCTCTGGAGGGTAGGGACACTGAAGCTTTCTTT. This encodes CASSSLEGRDTEAFF.

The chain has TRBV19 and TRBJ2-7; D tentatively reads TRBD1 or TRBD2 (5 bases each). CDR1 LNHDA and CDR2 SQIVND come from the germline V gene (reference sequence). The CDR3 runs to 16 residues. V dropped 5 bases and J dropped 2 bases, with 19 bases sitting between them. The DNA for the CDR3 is TGTGCCAGTAGTTCTCACCGGGACCCACTTACCTACGAGCAGTACTTC. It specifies CASSSHRDPLTYEQYF.

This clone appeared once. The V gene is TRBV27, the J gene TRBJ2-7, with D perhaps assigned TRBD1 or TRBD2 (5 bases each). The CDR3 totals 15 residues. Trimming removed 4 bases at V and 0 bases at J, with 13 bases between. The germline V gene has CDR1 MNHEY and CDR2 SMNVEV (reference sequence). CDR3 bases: TGTGCCAGCAGTTCTTTCGGGACCAGCTCCTACGAGCAGTACTTC. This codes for CASSSFGTSSYEQYF.

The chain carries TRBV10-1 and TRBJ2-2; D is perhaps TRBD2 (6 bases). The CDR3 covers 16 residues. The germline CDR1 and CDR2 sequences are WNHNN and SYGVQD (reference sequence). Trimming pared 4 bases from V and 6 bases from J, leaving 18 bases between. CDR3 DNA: TGCGCCAGCAGTGCTTCGGGACTTCCCTCCCCCGGGGAGCTGTTTTTT. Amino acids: CASSASGLPSPGELFF.

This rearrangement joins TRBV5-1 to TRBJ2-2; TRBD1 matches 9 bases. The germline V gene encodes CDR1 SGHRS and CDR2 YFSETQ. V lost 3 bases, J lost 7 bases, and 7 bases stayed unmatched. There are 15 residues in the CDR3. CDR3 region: CASSSTQGAGGELFF. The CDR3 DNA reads TGCGCCAGCAGCTCCACACAGGGGGCCGGCGGGGAGCTGTTTTTT.

The CDR3 region has the DNA TGTGCCAGCAGCTCACCGGGACAGAGGAACACTGAAGCTTTCTTT. As protein: CASSSPGQRNTEAFF. The chain uses TRBV7-9 and TRBJ1-1, with 7 bases lining up with TRBD1. With 4 bases clipped from V and 1 base from J, the junction kept 6 bases outside the gene matches. Per the germline V gene, CDR1 is SEHNR and CDR2 is FQNEAQ (reference sequence). CDR3 length: 15 residues.

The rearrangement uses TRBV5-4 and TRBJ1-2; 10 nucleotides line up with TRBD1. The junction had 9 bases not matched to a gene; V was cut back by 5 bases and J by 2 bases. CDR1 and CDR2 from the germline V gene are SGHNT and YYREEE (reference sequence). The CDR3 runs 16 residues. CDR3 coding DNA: TGTGCCAGCAGTTCTGAAAGGGACAGGGGAAACTATGGCTACACCTTC. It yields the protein CASSSERDRGNYGYTF.

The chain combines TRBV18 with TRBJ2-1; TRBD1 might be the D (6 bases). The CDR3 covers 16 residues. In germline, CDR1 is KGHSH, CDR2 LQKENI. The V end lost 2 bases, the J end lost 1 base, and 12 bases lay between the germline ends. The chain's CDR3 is CASSPGGASSYNEQFF. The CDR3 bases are TGTGCCAGCTCACCAGGGGGCGCCTCTTCCTACAATGAGCAGTTCTTC.

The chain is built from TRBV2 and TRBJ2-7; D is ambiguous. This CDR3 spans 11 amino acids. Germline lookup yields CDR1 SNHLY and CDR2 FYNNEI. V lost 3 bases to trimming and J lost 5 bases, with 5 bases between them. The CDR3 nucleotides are TGTGCCAGCAGTGAGACACACGAGCAGTACTTC. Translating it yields CASSETHEQYF.

The CDR3 DNA sequence: TGTGCCAGCAGCTTACGGGTCGACTCCTACAATGAGCAGTTCTTC. Protein sequence: CASSLRVDSYNEQFF. V usage is TRBV7-8 and J usage is TRBJ2-1, with D hard to call. CDR3 size: 15 residues. Germline V lookup: CDR1 SGHVS, CDR2 FQNEAQ. V shed 2 bases and J shed 0 bases, with 8 bases lying between them.

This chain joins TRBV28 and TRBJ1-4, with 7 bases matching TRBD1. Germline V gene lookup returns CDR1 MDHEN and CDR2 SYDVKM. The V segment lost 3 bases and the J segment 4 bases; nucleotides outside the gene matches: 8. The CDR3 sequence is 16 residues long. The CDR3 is CASSLLMGQRNEKLFF. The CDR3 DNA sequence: TGTGCCAGCAGTTTGCTAATGGGACAGCGTAATGAAAAACTGTTTTTT. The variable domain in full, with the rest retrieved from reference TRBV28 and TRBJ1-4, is DVKVTQSSRYLVKRTGEKVFLECVQDMDHENMFWYRQDPGLGLRLIYFSYDVKMKEKGDIPEGYSVSREKKERFSLILESASTNQTSMYLCASSLLMGQRNEKLFFGSGTQLSVL.

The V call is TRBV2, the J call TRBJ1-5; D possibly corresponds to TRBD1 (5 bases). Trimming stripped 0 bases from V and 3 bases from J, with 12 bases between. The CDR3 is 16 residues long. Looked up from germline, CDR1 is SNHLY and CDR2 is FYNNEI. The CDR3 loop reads CASSEAGGSANQPQHF. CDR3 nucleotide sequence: TGTGCCAGCAGTGAAGCTGGGGGGAGTGCCAATCAGCCCCAGCATTTT.

The CDR3 coding sequence is TGTGCCAGCAGCCGACAGGGAAATGAGCAGTTCTTC. It codes for CASSRQGNEQFF. The chain recombines TRBV14 with TRBJ2-1, with 7 positions matching TRBD1. Germline assignment: CDR1 SGHDN and CDR2 FVKESK. The J segment lost 7 bases and the V segment lost 4 bases, leaving 1 base of the junction unmatched. There are 12 residues in the CDR3.

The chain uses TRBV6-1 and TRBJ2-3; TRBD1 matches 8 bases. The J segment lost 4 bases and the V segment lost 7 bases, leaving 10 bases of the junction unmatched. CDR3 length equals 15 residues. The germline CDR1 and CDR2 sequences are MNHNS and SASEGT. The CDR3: CASKPRQGRSDTQYF. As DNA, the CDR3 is TGTGCCAGCAAGCCGAGACAGGGGAGGTCAGATACGCAGTATTTT.

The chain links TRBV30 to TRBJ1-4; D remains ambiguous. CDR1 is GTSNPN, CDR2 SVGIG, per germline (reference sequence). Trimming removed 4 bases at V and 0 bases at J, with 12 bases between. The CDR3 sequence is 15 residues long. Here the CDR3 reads CAWMTDGSTNEKLFF. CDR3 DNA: TGTGCCTGGATGACGGACGGTTCAACTAATGAAAAACTGTTTTTT. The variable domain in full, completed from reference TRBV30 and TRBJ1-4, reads SQTIHQWPATLVQPVGSPLSLECTVEGTSNPNLYWYRQAAGRGLQLLFYSVGIGQISSEVPQNLSASRPQDRQFILSSKKLLLSDSGFYLCAWMTDGSTNEKLFFGSGTQLSVL.

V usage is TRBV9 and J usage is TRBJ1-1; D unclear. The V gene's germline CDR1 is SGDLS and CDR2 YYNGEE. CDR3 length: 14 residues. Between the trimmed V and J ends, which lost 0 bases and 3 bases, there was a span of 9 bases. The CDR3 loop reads CASSVAQRDTEAFF. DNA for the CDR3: TGTGCCAGCAGCGTAGCCCAACGGGACACTGAAGCTTTCTTT.

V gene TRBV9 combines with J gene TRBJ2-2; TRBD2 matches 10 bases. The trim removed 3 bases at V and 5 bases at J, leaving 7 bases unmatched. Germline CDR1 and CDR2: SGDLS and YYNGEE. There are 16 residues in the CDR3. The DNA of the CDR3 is TGTGCCAGCAGCGAGCGGGAGGGCCGGGGGACCGGGGAGCTGTTTTTT. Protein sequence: CASSEREGRGTGELFF.

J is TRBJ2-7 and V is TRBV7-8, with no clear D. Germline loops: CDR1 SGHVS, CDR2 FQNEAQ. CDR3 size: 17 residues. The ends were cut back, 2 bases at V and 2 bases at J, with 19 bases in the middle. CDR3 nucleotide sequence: TGTGCCAGCAGCTTATCTATTTCGGCCCAGAAGACCTACGAGCAGTACTTC. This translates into CASSLSISAQKTYEQYF. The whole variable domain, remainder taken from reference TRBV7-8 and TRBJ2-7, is GAGVSQSPRYKVAKRGQDVALRCDPISGHVSLFWYQQALGQGPEFLTYFQNEAQLDKSGLPSDRFFAERPEGSVSTLKIQRTQQEDSAVYLCASSLSISAQKTYEQYFGPGTRLTVT.

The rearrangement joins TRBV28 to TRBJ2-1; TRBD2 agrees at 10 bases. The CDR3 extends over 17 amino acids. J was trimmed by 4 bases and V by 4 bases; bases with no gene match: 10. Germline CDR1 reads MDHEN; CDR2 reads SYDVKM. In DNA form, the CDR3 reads TGTGCCAGCAGTTCCCCTTCTGGGACTAGCGTTTACAATGAGCAGTTCTTC. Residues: CASSSPSGTSVYNEQFF.

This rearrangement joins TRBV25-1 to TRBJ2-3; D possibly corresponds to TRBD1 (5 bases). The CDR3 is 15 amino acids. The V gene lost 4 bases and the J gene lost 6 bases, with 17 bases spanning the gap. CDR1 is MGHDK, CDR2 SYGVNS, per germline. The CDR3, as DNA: TGTGCCAGCAGTGCCGGTGGGGCAGTAATGGATACGCAGTATTTT. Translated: CASSAGGAVMDTQYF.

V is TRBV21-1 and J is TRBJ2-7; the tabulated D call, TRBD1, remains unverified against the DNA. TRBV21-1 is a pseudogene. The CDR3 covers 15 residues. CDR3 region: CASSKGQARSKGQYF. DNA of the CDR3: TGTGCCAGCAGCAAAGGACAGGCCCGCTCAAAGGGGCAGTACTTC.

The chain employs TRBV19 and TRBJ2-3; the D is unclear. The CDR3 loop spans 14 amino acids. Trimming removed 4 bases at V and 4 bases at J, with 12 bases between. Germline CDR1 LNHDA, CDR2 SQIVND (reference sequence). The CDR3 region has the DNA TGTGCCAGTAGTACCTCCGGACGCCCAGATACGCAGTATTTT. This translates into CASSTSGRPDTQYF.

CDR3 nucleotide sequence: TGTGCCAGCAGACTGCTCGCCGGGGTCGGGAGCACTGAAGCTTTCTTT. Translating it yields CASRLLAGVGSTEAFF. The genes are TRBV5-5 and TRBJ1-1, with no clear D. The V end lost 5 bases, the J end lost 4 bases, and 21 bases lay between the germline ends. The CDR3 spans 16 residues. CDR1 SGHKS and CDR2 YYEKEE come from the germline V gene (reference sequence).

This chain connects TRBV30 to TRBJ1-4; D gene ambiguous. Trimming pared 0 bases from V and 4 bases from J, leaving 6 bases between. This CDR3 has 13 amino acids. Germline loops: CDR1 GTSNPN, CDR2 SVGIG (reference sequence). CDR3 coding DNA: TGTGCCTGGAGTGTACAGAGTAATGAAAAACTGTTTTTT. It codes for CAWSVQSNEKLFF. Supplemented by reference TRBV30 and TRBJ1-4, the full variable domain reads SQTIHQWPATLVQPVGSPLSLECTVEGTSNPNLYWYRQAAGRGLQLLFYSVGIGQISSEVPQNLSASRPQDRQFILSSKKLLLSDSGFYLCAWSVQSNEKLFFGSGTQLSVL.

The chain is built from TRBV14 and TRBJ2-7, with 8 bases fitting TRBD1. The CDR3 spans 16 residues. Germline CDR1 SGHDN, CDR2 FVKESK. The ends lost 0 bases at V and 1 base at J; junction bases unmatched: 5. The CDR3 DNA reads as TGTGCCAGCAGCCAAGATCGCGGGACAGGTTCCTACGAGCAGTACTTC. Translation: CASSQDRGTGSYEQYF.

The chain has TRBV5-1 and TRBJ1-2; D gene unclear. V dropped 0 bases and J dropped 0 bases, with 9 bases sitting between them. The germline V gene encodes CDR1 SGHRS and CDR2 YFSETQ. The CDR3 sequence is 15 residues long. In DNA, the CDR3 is TGCGCCAGCAGCTTGGGGTCAGACGCTAACTATGGCTACACCTTC. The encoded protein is CASSLGSDANYGYTF.

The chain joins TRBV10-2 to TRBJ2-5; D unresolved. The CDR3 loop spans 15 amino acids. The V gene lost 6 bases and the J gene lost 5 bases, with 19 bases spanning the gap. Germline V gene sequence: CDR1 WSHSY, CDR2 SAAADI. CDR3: CASSPSLLPGETQYF. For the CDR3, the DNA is TGCGCCAGCAGCCCTAGTCTTTTACCTGGGGAGACCCAGTACTTC.

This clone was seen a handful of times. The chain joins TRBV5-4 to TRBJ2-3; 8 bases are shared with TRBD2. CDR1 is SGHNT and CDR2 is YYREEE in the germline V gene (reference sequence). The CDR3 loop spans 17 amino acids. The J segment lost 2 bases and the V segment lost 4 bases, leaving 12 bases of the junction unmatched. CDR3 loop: CASSIPERGLVTDTQYF. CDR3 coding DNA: TGTGCCAGCAGCATACCGGAGCGGGGACTAGTCACAGATACGCAGTATTTT.

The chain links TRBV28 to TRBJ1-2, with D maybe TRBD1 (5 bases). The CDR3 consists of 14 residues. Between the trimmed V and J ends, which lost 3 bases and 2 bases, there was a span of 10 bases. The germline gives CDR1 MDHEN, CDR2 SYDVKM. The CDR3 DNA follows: TGTGCCAGCAGTTTGGGGCCAGTGAACTATGGCTACACCTTC. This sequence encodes CASSLGPVNYGYTF.

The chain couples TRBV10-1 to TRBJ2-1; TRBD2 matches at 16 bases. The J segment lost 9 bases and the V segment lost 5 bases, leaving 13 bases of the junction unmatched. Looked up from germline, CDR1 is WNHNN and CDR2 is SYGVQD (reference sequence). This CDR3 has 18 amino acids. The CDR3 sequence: CASSPPGLAGGPFAEQFF. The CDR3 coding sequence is TGCGCCAGCAGTCCTCCGGGACTAGCGGGAGGGCCATTCGCTGAGCAGTTCTTC.

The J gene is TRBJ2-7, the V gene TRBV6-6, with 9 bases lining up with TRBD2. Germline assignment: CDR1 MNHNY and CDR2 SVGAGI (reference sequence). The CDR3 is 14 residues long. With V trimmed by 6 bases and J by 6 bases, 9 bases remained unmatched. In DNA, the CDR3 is TGTGCCAGCAGCCCAATCCAGACTAGCGGCGAGCAGTACTTC. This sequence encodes CASSPIQTSGEQYF.

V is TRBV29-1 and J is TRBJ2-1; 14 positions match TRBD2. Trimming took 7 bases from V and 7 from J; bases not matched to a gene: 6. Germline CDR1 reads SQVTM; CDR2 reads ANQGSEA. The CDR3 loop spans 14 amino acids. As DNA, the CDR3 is TGCAGCGGTGGACTAGCGGGAGGTTGGAATGAGCAGTTCTTC. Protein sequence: CSGGLAGGWNEQFF.